The source of this TCR beta chain is a study of sequential checkpoint blockade in melanoma. As for the study in general: Arm A got nivolumab then ipilimumab; arm B the reverse, 1:1. Maintenance nivolumab came after either treatment sequence.

Treatment reported: randomized to nivolumab then ipilimumab (arm A) or the reverse (arm B). DNA-damaging chemotherapy had not been given to any patient beforehand. PBMC sorting kept live CD3+CD8+ cells without CD19 or CD56. The CDR3 covers 14 residues. Germline V lookup: CDR1 PRHDT, CDR2 FYEKMQ (reference sequence). V was pared by 1 base and J by 2 bases, with 9 bases between. TCRdb's table, derived via immunoSEQ multiplex PCR, lists solely in-frame clones and lacks some. The table shows some 30,000 clones, with about four fifths occurring only once. The chain combines TRBV13 with TRBJ2-7; possibly TRBD2 for D (6 bases). The clonotype was recovered from a human donor with melanoma. This sample comprised CD8+ T cells sorted from blood (inferred from file names), obtained from a patient given nivolumab and ipilimumab in sequence. The CDR3 DNA follows: TGTGCCAGCAGCTTAGCGGGAGAGACCTACGAGCAGTACTTC. It yields the protein CASSLAGETYEQYF.